Below, 27 T cell receptor beta chains from the same sample are listed, as sequenced in a study of T cell responses to AZD1222 COVID-19 vaccine. The data were produced by immunoSEQ multiplex PCR, yet TCRdb's version contains in-frame clones alone and is incomplete. The top ten clones hold 2% of a sample with tens of thousands of clones, roughly 90% of them seen once. The sequencing here drew on peripheral blood, taken on day 0 of AZD1222 vaccination. The receptors here all came from an adult in good health.

The chain links TRBV5-4 to TRBJ2-3, with 10 bases lining up with TRBD2. The V gene's germline CDR1 is SGHNT and CDR2 YYREEE (reference sequence). With 3 bases clipped from V and 8 bases from J, the junction kept 12 bases outside the gene matches. The CDR3 runs 16 residues. The CDR3 here is CASSSSGVAGGRTQYF. In nucleotides, the CDR3 is TGTGCCAGCAGCTCATCGGGGGTAGCGGGAGGCCGTACGCAGTATTTT.

The V gene is TRBV18, the J gene TRBJ1-5; 8 bases are shared with TRBD1. This CDR3 has 16 amino acids. V was pared by 4 bases and J by 5 bases, with 10 bases of the junction left unmatched. Germline-derived CDR1 and CDR2 are KGHSH and LQKENI. CDR3 DNA sequence: TGTGCCAGCTCACTCAGTCGGACAGGGCACGATCAGCCCCAGCATTTT. It is translated as CASSLSRTGHDQPQHF.

The chain combines TRBV7-9 with TRBJ2-2, with a tentative D call TRBD2 (5 bases). Trimming pared 1 base from V and 0 bases from J, leaving 12 bases between. The length of the CDR3 is 17 residues. Germline CDR1 reads SEHNR; CDR2 reads FQNEAQ (reference sequence). This chain's CDR3 is CASSLGPSGANTGELFF. DNA for the CDR3: TGTGCCAGCAGCTTAGGGCCCAGCGGCGCGAACACCGGGGAGCTGTTTTTT.

The chain joins TRBV5-1 to TRBJ2-5; D not resolved. The ends were cut back, 4 bases at V and 1 base at J, with 5 bases in the middle. The CDR3 runs 12 residues. Germline V CDR1 and CDR2: SGHRS, YFSETQ. CDR3 residues: CASSPSQETQYF. The DNA of the CDR3 is TGCGCCAGCAGCCCGAGCCAAGAGACCCAGTACTTC.

CDR3 loop: CSGTSLAGETQYF. Written as DNA, the CDR3 is TGCAGCGGGACCTCTCTAGCGGGGGAGACCCAGTACTTC. V usage is TRBV29-1 and J usage is TRBJ2-5; 9 bases match TRBD2. V shed 7 bases and J 5 bases; nucleotides not matched to a gene: 8. Germline assignment: CDR1 SQVTM and CDR2 ANQGSEA. This CDR3 has 13 residues.

The genes are TRBV24-1 and TRBJ2-3; D unclear. The CDR3 is made up of 14 amino acids. The germline gives CDR1 KGHDR, CDR2 SFDVKD. V lost 0 bases and J lost 4, with 7 bases in between. CDR3 sequence reads: CATSDLVLADTQYF. The CDR3 DNA follows: TGTGCCACCAGTGATTTGGTGCTGGCAGATACGCAGTATTTT.

V gene TRBV28 combines with J gene TRBJ2-7; D possibly corresponds to TRBD2 (5 bases). The CDR3 is made up of 15 amino acids. CDR1 MDHEN and CDR2 SYDVKM come from the germline V gene. Deletions cut 2 bases from V and 0 bases from J, with 11 bases between. For the CDR3, the DNA is TGTGCCAGCAGTTTAACCGGGGATTTCTCCTACGAGCAGTACTTC. Protein product: CASSLTGDFSYEQYF.

CDR3 protein: CASHGAYEQYF. As DNA, the CDR3 is TGTGCCAGCCACGGCGCTTACGAGCAGTACTTC. The chain carries TRBV28 and TRBJ2-7; D not resolved. CDR3 size: 11 residues. Trimming stripped 8 bases from V and 4 bases from J, with 9 bases between. The germline V gene has CDR1 MDHEN and CDR2 SYDVKM.

The rearrangement uses TRBV7-6 and TRBJ2-3, with D uncertain. Looked up from germline, CDR1 is SGHVS and CDR2 is FNYEAQ. This CDR3 comprises 14 residues. Trimming took off 5 bases at V and 7 bases at J, with 16 bases between the two ends. CDR3 coding DNA: TGTGCCAGCAGCCCCTACGTTTGGGGTTATACGCAGTATTTT. Amino acid sequence: CASSPYVWGYTQYF.

This chain links TRBV19 with TRBJ2-7; a weak D match, TRBD1 (5 bases). CDR3 length equals 16 residues. V lost 2 bases and J 2 bases, leaving 16 bases between the germline ends. Germline CDR1 is LNHDA and CDR2 is SQIVND (reference sequence). The CDR3: CASSIRGTFEPYEQYF. CDR3 sequence (DNA): TGTGCCAGTAGTATAAGGGGCACCTTTGAACCCTACGAGCAGTACTTC.

This clone was counted between two and nine times. V usage is TRBV6-5 and J usage is TRBJ1-6, with a weak D call TRBD1 (5 bases). CDR1 is MNHEY and CDR2 is SVGAGI in the germline V gene. Trimming took off 2 bases at V and 13 bases at J, with 18 bases between the two ends. The CDR3 loop spans 15 amino acids. The CDR3 protein is CASSYRGAPLGPLHF. For the CDR3, the DNA is TGTGCCAGCAGTTACAGGGGAGCCCCCTTGGGGCCCCTCCACTTT.

This chain links TRBV6-5 with TRBJ1-1; perhaps TRBD1 as D (6 bases). The germline CDR1 and CDR2 sequences are MNHEY and SVGAGI. The CDR3 has 15 amino acids. V lost 5 bases to trimming and J lost 0 bases, with 13 bases between them. The CDR3 coding sequence is TGTGCCAGCAGTAAAATTACAGGGTTGAACACTGAAGCTTTCTTT. Translated: CASSKITGLNTEAFF.

This chain joins TRBV28 and TRBJ1-2; D is unclear. Germline lookup yields CDR1 MDHEN and CDR2 SYDVKM. This CDR3 has 13 residues. The V end lost 8 bases, the J end lost 2 bases, and 12 bases lay between the germline ends. This CDR3 reads CASLETLNYGYTF. CDR3 DNA: TGTGCCAGCCTAGAGACCTTAAACTATGGCTACACCTTC.

This sequence joins TRBV5-1 and TRBJ2-7, with TRBD1 matching over 7 bases. This CDR3 comprises 15 residues. Germline V gene sequence: CDR1 SGHRS, CDR2 YFSETQ. Germline trimming cut 3 bases from V and 0 bases from J; bases unmatched to any gene: 6. CDR3 residues: CASSWKGQSSYEQYF. In DNA, the CDR3 is TGCGCCAGCAGCTGGAAGGGACAGAGCTCCTACGAGCAGTACTTC.

V usage is TRBV7-8 and J usage is TRBJ2-5; 8 nucleotides agree with TRBD1. CDR1 and CDR2 from the germline V gene are SGHVS and FQNEAQ. The CDR3 consists of 14 residues. Trimming cost V 3 bases and J 1 base; bases outside gene matches: 1. CDR3 DNA sequence: TGTGCCAGCAGCTTTACAGGGGGCCAAGAGACCCAGTACTTC. Translated: CASSFTGGQETQYF.

The CDR3 region has the DNA TGTGCCAGCAGTTTATCCCACAGGGGGCGCGGAAAACTGTTTTTT. The encoded protein is CASSLSHRGRGKLFF. V is TRBV28 and J is TRBJ1-4; 9 bases align to TRBD1. The CDR3 length is 15 residues. Germline V lookup: CDR1 MDHEN, CDR2 SYDVKM. V gave up 1 base and J gave up 10 bases; unmatched junction bases: 7.

On this clone itself: Its ends do not fully match the called genes, so a read error is possible. The chain employs TRBV18 and TRBJ2-1; a possible D gene is TRBD2 (6 bases). CDR3 size: 12 residues. Germline CDR1 KGHSH, CDR2 LQKENI. CDR3 bases: TGTGCCAGCTCACCACCGGGGGAGGCTAAAGTCTTC. It codes for CASSPPGEAKVF.

Regarding this clone: At one boundary the junction diverges from the germline segment, which might be a read error. J is TRBJ2-4 and V is TRBV2; 11 nucleotides line up with TRBD1. Per germline, CDR1 SNHLY and CDR2 FYNNEI. The CDR3 is made up of 13 amino acids. The CDR3 sequence: CASRTGQGAIQNF. CDR3 bases: TGTGCCAGCAGGACTGGACAGGGGGCAATTCAGAACTTC.

J is TRBJ1-3 and V is TRBV6-6; D is uncertain. The V end lost 8 bases, the J end lost 2 bases, and 7 bases lay between the germline ends. From germline, CDR1 is MNHNY and CDR2 SVGAGI (reference sequence). CDR3 length: 12 residues. The CDR3 DNA sequence: TGTGCCAGCGCTCAGCCTGGAAACACCATATATTTT. Protein product: CASAQPGNTIYF.

The chain combines TRBV24-1 with TRBJ2-1, with no clear D. Germline V lookup: CDR1 KGHDR, CDR2 SFDVKD. V lost 3 bases, J lost 10 bases, and 9 bases lay in between. The CDR3 contains 12 residues. The chain's CDR3 is CATSDSRLEQFF. The CDR3 DNA reads TGTGCCACCAGTGATAGCCGGTTGGAGCAGTTCTTC.

V and J are TRBV6-4 and TRBJ2-1; no clear D gene. V dropped 6 bases and J dropped 4 bases, with 10 bases sitting between them. Germline CDR1 and CDR2: MRHNA and SNTAGT. The CDR3 length is 13 residues. In nucleotides, the CDR3 is TGTGCCAGCAGCAGAGCTCAATACAATGAGCAGTTCTTC. It yields the protein CASSRAQYNEQFF.

The V gene is TRBV2, the J gene TRBJ1-1, with D possibly TRBD1 on 5 matching bases. CDR3 length: 13 residues. Looked up from germline, CDR1 is SNHLY and CDR2 is FYNNEI. Trimming took 10 bases from V and 2 from J, leaving 14 bases between them. The CDR3 nucleotides are TGTGCCACCTCCCGGGACCTAAACACTGAAGCTTTCTTT. As protein: CATSRDLNTEAFF. Variable domain in full (rest from reference TRBV2 and TRBJ1-1): EPEVTQTPSHQVTQMGQEVILRCVPISNHLYFYWYRQILGQKVEFLVSFYNNEISEKSEIFDDQFSVERPDGSNFTLKIRSTKLEDSAMYFCATSRDLNTEAFFGQGTRLTVV.

This clone was detected a few times. This chain connects TRBV28 to TRBJ2-7; D remains unclear. Germline loops: CDR1 MDHEN, CDR2 SYDVKM. Trimming removed 6 bases at V and 3 bases at J, with 15 bases between. The CDR3 covers 14 residues. The CDR3 region has the DNA TGTGCCAGCAGCACAAGCCAGGTCGTCTACGAGCAGTACTTC. Translation gives CASSTSQVVYEQYF.

This clone is medium-sized (0.01 to 0.1%) by share. J is TRBJ1-5 and V is TRBV19, with D uncertain. CDR1 is LNHDA and CDR2 is SQIVND in the germline V gene (reference sequence). The CDR3 is 15 residues long. With 3 bases removed from V and 3 bases from J, the gap between germline ends came to 12 bases. The CDR3 protein is CASSIYGFPNQPQHF. In DNA, the CDR3 is TGTGCCAGTAGTATCTATGGTTTTCCCAATCAGCCCCAGCATTTT. The whole variable domain, filled in from reference TRBV19 and TRBJ1-5, reads DGGITQSPKYLFRKEGQNVTLSCEQNLNHDAMYWYRQDPGQGLRLIYYSQIVNDFQKGDIAEGYSVSREKKESFPLTVTSAQKNPTAFYLCASSIYGFPNQPQHFGDGTRLSIL.

This clone was detected once. The chain links TRBV7-2 to TRBJ2-7, with TRBD2 matching over 7 bases. The V segment lost 2 bases and the J segment 4 bases; nucleotides outside the gene matches: 20. The CDR3 is 19 amino acids. The germline gives CDR1 SGHTA, CDR2 FQGNSA. The CDR3 sequence is CASSLLPAGVPNVGYEQYF. In DNA, the CDR3 is TGTGCCAGCAGCTTATTGCCCGCGGGAGTCCCAAATGTCGGGTACGAGCAGTACTTC. Variable domain in full (rest from reference TRBV7-2 and TRBJ2-7): GAGVSQSPSNKVTEKGKDVELRCDPISGHTALYWYRQSLGQGLEFLIYFQGNSAPDKSGLPSDRFSAERTGGSVSTLTIQRTQQEDSAVYLCASSLLPAGVPNVGYEQYFGPGTRLTVT.

The rearrangement uses TRBV18 and TRBJ1-6; D perhaps matches TRBD1 (6 bases). Germline V CDR1 and CDR2: KGHSH, LQKENI. The germline V and J ends were trimmed by 5 bases and 5 bases, with 13 bases remaining between them. The CDR3 covers 15 residues. CDR3 sequence (DNA): TGTGCCAGCTCAGACCGGACAGCGAATAATTCACCCCTCCACTTT. The encoded protein is CASSDRTANNSPLHF.

The chain uses TRBV3-1 (or the pseudogene TRBV3-2) and TRBJ2-2; 9 bases agree with TRBD1. Germline V gene sequence: CDR1 LGHDT, CDR2 YNNKEL (reference sequence). The CDR3 length is 14 residues. With 6 bases clipped from V and 3 bases from J, the junction kept 2 bases outside the gene matches. The CDR3 loop is CASRDRGDTGELFF. Written as DNA, the CDR3 is TGTGCCAGCAGGGACAGGGGTGACACCGGGGAGCTGTTTTTT.